This record covers a single T cell receptor (beta chain). Its antigen remains unknown. This entry is derived from a study of CD8+CD57+ T cells in acquired aplastic anemia. Whole-study findings and limits: Comparison of patients with controls identified 25 to 30 shared CD8+ CDR3 sequences. A significant difference in CD8+ Simpson's diversity between patients and controls was not found.

Sequencing was done on patients that had shown CD8+CD57+ cell expansion by flow cytometry. Everyone among the patients had severe acquired aplastic anemia. Germline assignment: CDR1 DFQATT and CDR2 SNEGSKA (reference sequence). CDR3 size: 16 residues. Losses at the gene ends were 3 bases for V and 6 bases for J; bases not matched to a gene: 12. TCR beta VDJ combinations and CDR3 sequences were profiled from genomic DNA. TCRdb analysed the reads with MiXCR anew, one entry per CDR3 protein. This table has roughly 220,000 distinct CDR3 sequences, 60% to 80% appearing once. Specimen: sorted CD4+, CD8+, or CD8+CD57+ T cells (not recorded which) from PBMCs. This clonotype was obtained from a human donor with aplastic anemia. The chain has TRBV20-1 and TRBJ2-3; 10 bases are a match to TRBD2. This CDR3 reads CSARALAGAWRDTQYF. In nucleotides, the CDR3 is TGCAGTGCTAGGGCGCTAGCGGGAGCGTGGAGGGATACGCAGTATTTT.